The rows below give T cell receptor beta chains drawn from one sample of a study of T cell responses to AZD1222 COVID-19 vaccine. Produced via immunoSEQ multiplex PCR; TCRdb's table is partial and in-frame only. This sample has 150,000 to 200,000 clones, with 90% to 95% found just once. The specimen comprised peripheral blood, sampled on day 0 of AZD1222 vaccination. These receptors were taken from an adult in good health. CDR3s include the opening cysteine and the closing phenylalanine or tryptophan.

cdr3_aa cdr3_length j_call v_call
CASSGVGEGGNTEAFF 16 TRBJ1-1 TRBV6-4
CASSLDLTESSGNTIYF 17 TRBJ1-3 TRBV11-2
CASSLDGGQNQPQHF 15 TRBJ1-5 TRBV5-1
CASSSSDSSRPQHF 14 TRBJ1-5 TRBV28
CSASTGDMNTEAFF 14 TRBJ1-1 TRBV29-1
CASSHLAGTDTQYF 14 TRBJ2-3 TRBV7-9
CASGNYEQYF 10 TRBJ2-7 TRBV14
CASSIIGTGAGNTIYF 16 TRBJ1-3 TRBV19
CASMEEGGQPQHF 13 TRBJ1-5 TRBV2
CASSEGTGGPTTEAFF 16 TRBJ1-1 TRBV2
CASSPGGNTGELFF 14 TRBJ2-2 TRBV5-1
CASSPSPDTGGETQYF 16 TRBJ2-5 TRBV6-2/TRBV6-3